The 5 T cell receptor beta chains reported below all come from one sample, sequenced in a study of shared clonotypes between healthy human individuals. Here immunoSEQ multiplex PCR was the method, and the copy in TCRdb shows in-frame clones only, minus some. This sample yields around 700,000 clones, of which around 73% are seen a single time; about 1.8% belongs to the top ten. Sequencing used memory CD4+ T cells sorted from blood. Subset in this sample: CD45RA-negative fraction. These receptors originate from a woman aged 25 to 45 in good health.

The chain uses TRBV6-1 and TRBJ1-5; TRBD1 is a possible D gene (5 bases). Trimming cost V 7 bases and J 6 bases, with 16 bases left between them. There are 14 residues in the CDR3. The germline CDR1 and CDR2 sequences are MNHNS and SASEGT. The CDR3 spells CASNPEFGAQPQHF. The CDR3 DNA sequence: TGTGCCAGCAATCCGGAGTTTGGGGCTCAGCCCCAGCATTTT.

This chain joins TRBV28 and TRBJ2-2, with unresolved D. The V gene lost 3 bases and the J gene lost 5 bases, with 10 bases spanning the gap. The CDR3 totals 14 residues. Germline V CDR1 and CDR2: MDHEN, SYDVKM. This CDR3 reads CASSFFEVTGELFF. Written as DNA, the CDR3 is TGTGCCAGCAGTTTCTTTGAAGTAACCGGGGAGCTGTTTTTT.

The chain couples TRBV4-2 to TRBJ2-1, with 10 bases identical to TRBD1. The CDR3 runs 16 residues. Germline CDR1 reads LGHNA; CDR2 reads YNFKEQ. Losses at the gene ends were 4 bases for V and 9 bases for J; bases not matched to a gene: 12. CDR3 bases: TGTGCCAGCAGCCGAAACCCCGGGACAGGGGTGGGTGAGCAGTTCTTC. Amino acids: CASSRNPGTGVGEQFF.

The chain is built from TRBV7-8 and TRBJ2-1, with 9 bases matching TRBD1. The CDR3 covers 15 residues. Germline values: CDR1 SGHVS, CDR2 FQNEAQ. The V segment lost 6 bases and the J segment 2 bases; nucleotides outside the gene matches: 5. The chain's CDR3 is CASRTDRGTYNEQFF. The DNA for the CDR3 is TGTGCCAGCAGAACCGACAGGGGGACCTACAATGAGCAGTTCTTC.

This chain connects TRBV7-9 to TRBJ1-1, with 8 bases fitting TRBD1. The trim removed 3 bases at V and 8 bases at J, leaving 5 bases unmatched. Germline lookup yields CDR1 SEHNR and CDR2 FQNEAQ (reference sequence). This CDR3 contains 13 residues. CDR3 region: CASSFAGTGEAFF. The CDR3 DNA reads as TGTGCCAGCAGCTTCGCCGGGACAGGAGAAGCTTTCTTT.